A single sample gave rise to the 12 T cell receptor beta chains below, sequenced in a study of shared clonotypes between healthy human individuals. TCRdb keeps only in-frame clones here, not all; method: immunoSEQ multiplex PCR. The sample records about 2.4 million clones, approximately 94% being singletons. Sequenced input: naive CD4+ T cells sorted from blood. Subset defined: CD45RA+ positively selected. These receptors were taken from a young man in good health.

This clone was seen a single time. V gene TRBV12-5 combines with J gene TRBJ2-1; TRBD2 matches at 9 bases. Germline loops: CDR1 LGHNT, CDR2 FRNRAP. Losses at the gene ends were 2 bases for V and 3 bases for J; bases not matched to a gene: 14. This CDR3 has 19 residues. The CDR3 DNA follows: TGTGCTAGTGGTTTGACCCCCGCCCCCCGACTAGCGGTCTACAATGAGCAGTTCTTC. Translated, it gives CASGLTPAPRLAVYNEQFF. Using reference TRBV12-5 and TRBJ2-1 for the parts outside the CDR3, the full variable domain is DARVTQTPRHKVTEMGQEVTMRCQPILGHNTVFWYRQTMMQGLELLAYFRNRAPLDDSGMPKDRFSAEMPDATLATLKIQPSEPRDSAVYFCASGLTPAPRLAVYNEQFFGPGTRLTVL.

Worth noting for this clone: This sample includes further DNA sequences coding for the same CDR3. The chain employs TRBV7-2 and TRBJ2-7, with D unclear. Trimming removed 5 bases from V and 1 base from J, with 6 bases in between. The CDR3 extends over 12 amino acids. Looked up from germline, CDR1 is SGHTA and CDR2 is FQGNSA. The chain's CDR3 is CASSPGSYEQYF. As DNA, the CDR3 is TGTGCCAGCAGCCCCGGGTCCTACGAGCAGTACTTC.

This clone came up once. The V gene is TRBV6-5, the J gene TRBJ1-2; no definite D call. V gave up 2 bases and J gave up 2 bases, with 9 bases separating them. The germline V gene encodes CDR1 MNHEY and CDR2 SVGAGI. There are 14 residues in the CDR3. Here the CDR3 reads CASSYLVGNYGYTF. The CDR3 bases are TGTGCCAGCAGTTACCTGGTCGGGAACTATGGCTACACCTTC.

A single count supports this clone. The chain joins TRBV19 to TRBJ2-2, with 9 nucleotides matching TRBD1. The CDR3 has 13 amino acids. Germline V gene data show CDR1 as LNHDA and CDR2 as SQIVND (reference sequence). The ends lost 8 bases at V and 3 bases at J; junction bases unmatched: 1. The CDR3 DNA is TGTGCCAGTTGGGACAGGGACACCGGGGAGCTGTTTTTT. Its protein is CASWDRDTGELFF.

This chain links TRBV4-2 with TRBJ1-5; 10 bases match TRBD1. Germline values: CDR1 LGHNA, CDR2 YNFKEQ. The CDR3 totals 16 residues. V trimming: 0 bases; J trimming: 6 bases; junction bases outside the gene matches: 5. CDR3 nucleotides: TGTGCCAGCAGCCAAGATTGGGGACAGGGGTTTCAGCCCCAGCATTTT. It is translated as CASSQDWGQGFQPQHF.

This clone occurred a few times. The chain couples TRBV28 to TRBJ1-5; D gene unclear. CDR1 and CDR2 (germline): MDHEN, SYDVKM. The CDR3 consists of 12 residues. The V end lost 2 bases, the J end lost 13 bases, and 12 bases lay between the germline ends. CDR3 bases: TGTGCCAGCAGTTTAACGCAGGTCTCGCAGCATTTT. This encodes CASSLTQVSQHF.

As concerns this clone: This specimen includes other DNA sequences encoding the same CDR3. This rearrangement joins TRBV5-1 to TRBJ2-7, with D hard to call. Trimming removed 0 bases from V and 4 bases from J, with 8 bases in between. Germline loops: CDR1 SGHRS, CDR2 YFSETQ. The CDR3 is 13 residues long. The CDR3 DNA reads TGCGCCAGCAGCTTGGCCGTGGGGTACGAGCAGTACTTC. This gives the protein CASSLAVGYEQYF.

This clone has only one observation. The chain carries TRBV7-2 and TRBJ2-3, with 11 bases matching TRBD2. The CDR3 length is 17 residues. Germline assignment: CDR1 SGHTA and CDR2 FQGNSA. The V segment lost 5 bases and the J segment 0 bases; nucleotides outside the gene matches: 7. The CDR3 loop reads CASSKTSGRVSTDTQYF. The CDR3 DNA reads TGTGCCAGCAGCAAAACTAGCGGGAGAGTTAGCACAGATACGCAGTATTTT.

The gene calls are TRBV4-2 and TRBJ2-3; TRBD2 aligns across 9 bases. This CDR3 spans 19 amino acids. Germline CDR1 is LGHNA and CDR2 is YNFKEQ. J lost 1 base, V lost 0 bases, and 11 bases had no gene match. CDR3 sequence: CASSQDPPRASGGTDTQYF. CDR3 sequence (DNA): TGTGCCAGCAGCCAAGATCCACCCCGGGCTAGCGGGGGCACAGATACGCAGTATTTT.

The V and J genes are TRBV4-1 and TRBJ2-3; the D is unclear. Per germline, CDR1 MGHRA and CDR2 YSYEKL. The ends were cut back, 1 base at V and 3 bases at J, with 11 bases in the middle. This CDR3 is 15 amino acids long. The DNA of the CDR3 is TGCGCCAGCAGCCAAGTGTTAAGTGTAACAGATACGCAGTATTTT. This codes for CASSQVLSVTDTQYF.

The CDR3 loop is CASSEHGLAGRLYEQYF. The CDR3, as DNA: TGTGCCAGCAGTGAACATGGGCTAGCGGGGCGCTTGTACGAGCAGTACTTC. The V gene is TRBV2, the J gene TRBJ2-7, with 9 nucleotides matching TRBD2. Looked up from germline, CDR1 is SNHLY and CDR2 is FYNNEI. J gave up 4 bases and V 2 bases, and 12 bases lay outside the gene matches. The length of the CDR3 is 17 residues.

J is TRBJ1-1 and V is TRBV30, with D possibly matching TRBD1 (6 bases). The germline V gene has CDR1 GTSNPN and CDR2 SVGIG (reference sequence). V lost 2 bases to trimming and J lost 0 bases, with 10 bases between them. The CDR3 is made up of 14 amino acids. CDR3 bases: TGTGCCTGGAGTCGGGGGACATTGAACACTGAAGCTTTCTTT. Amino acids: CAWSRGTLNTEAFF.